This TCR beta chain was identified during a study of neurological immune-mediated disorders. This clonotype has at least ten counts. Deletions cut 1 base from V and 6 bases from J, with 9 bases between. The CDR3 has 13 amino acids. In germline, CDR1 is SGHAT, CDR2 FQNNGV. The sorted libraries involved the use of 850,000 to 1,000,000 CD4+ or CD8+ T cells. Using its own MiXCR run on the 5' RACE reads, TCRdb lists one record per CDR3 protein. The sample contains tens of thousands of distinct CDR3 sequences, 3% to 4% of which appear only once. Sequenced sample: CD4+ T cells from blood. This chain links TRBV11-2 with TRBJ1-2, with D unresolved. The TCR originated in a woman in her 40s with multiple sclerosis. The CDR3 spells CASSLAPADGYTF. The CDR3 DNA reads TGTGCCAGCAGCTTAGCCCCGGCGGATGGCTACACCTTC.